This T cell receptor (beta chain) was found in a study of identical twins. Study observations and caveats: Excess sharing by twins proved weaker in beta out-of-frame sequences.

Trimming took 1 base from V and 4 from J, leaving 14 bases between them. This CDR3 has 16 residues. Per the germline V gene, CDR1 is SGDLS and CDR2 is YYNGEE. TCRdb re-derived calls from the 5' RACE reads in MiXCR, one entry per CDR3 protein. Of around 250,000 distinct CDR3 sequences listed, more than 9.5% are singletons. Turning to this clonotype: What it binds is not known.

These data also formed part of another study, on yellow fever vaccine responses in identical twins.

This TCR was sampled from a woman between 18 and 29 years old in good health. The chain has TRBV9 and TRBJ2-2; D might be TRBD1 (6 bases). The sequencing sample was made of memory (CD45RO+) T cells sorted from blood. Here the CDR3 reads CASSVSGQGITGELFF. In nucleotides, the CDR3 is TGTGCCAGCAGCGTATCTGGGCAGGGGATCACCGGGGAGCTGTTTTTT. The entire variable domain, with the rest obtained from reference TRBV9 and TRBJ2-2, is as follows: DSGVTQTPKHLITATGQRVTLRCSPRSGDLSVYWYQQSLDQGLQFLIQYYNGEERAKGNILERFSAQQFPDLHSELNLSSLELGDSALYFCASSVSGQGITGELFFGEGSRLTVL.